The 18 T cell receptor beta chains in this list originate from one sample, sequenced in a study of tumor-infiltrating lymphocytes in primary liver carcinoma (dated by TCRdb to the late 2010s). Data came from an Illumina HiSeq 2500. A constant-region primer and ProtoScript II reverse transcriptase were used to reverse-transcribe TCRbeta-specific cDNA from about 530 ng total RNA. TCRbeta libraries were built with three nested multiplex PCR rounds, a slightly modified ARM-PCR procedure. Multiplex TRBV1-TRBV30 forward primers and a Cbeta reverse primer were used in the first two PCR rounds, each of which was run for around 9 cycles. TCRdb reran the public reads through fastp at Q25 and MiXCR, keeping productive beta chains. Duplicate CDR3 protein sequences are folded into a single record with the most common DNA and genes. In all, the sample holds 48,000 or so distinct CDR3 sequences, and about 70% of those were seen once. The ten largest make up approximately 25% of the sample.

Without any cell sorting, total RNA and DNA were co-extracted from about 20-30 mg of bulk tissue using the AllPrep DNA/RNA mini kit. The sample taken for sequencing was liver tumor tissue from sampling region 3. This sample's cell subset or site label indicates: tumor region T3, left-lateral pole. The receptor source for this set is a man between 40 and 49 years old with primary liver carcinoma and hepatitis B virus infection.

On this clonotype: The junction and the germline gene differ at one end; a read error may be behind it. The CDR3 sequence: CASSSSGPAGGPGEQHF. The DNA for the CDR3 is TGTGCCAGCAGTTCATCGGGACCAGCGGGAGGGCCGGGCGAGCAGCACTTC. The chain has TRBV6-6 and TRBJ2-7, with 10 nucleotides matching TRBD2. CDR3 size: 17 residues. Germline CDR1 reads MNHNY; CDR2 reads SVGAGI (reference sequence).

Many counts were recorded for this clonotype. The V and J genes are TRBV7-2 and TRBJ1-1, with D possibly matching TRBD1 (6 bases). The germline V gene encodes CDR1 SGHTA and CDR2 FQGNSA. Trimming removed 1 base at V and 9 bases at J, with 12 bases between. The CDR3 sequence is 13 residues long. CDR3 sequence (DNA): TGTGCCAGCAGCTTAGGGGATGGACAGAAAGCTTTCTTT. Its protein product is CASSLGDGQKAFF.

For this clonotype: One junction end disagrees with the germline gene, perhaps due to a read error. The CDR3 reads CASSQEGSGTSLMYEKYF. Here the CDR3 DNA reads TGCGCCAGCAGCCAAGAGGGGTCCGGGACTAGCCTCATGTACGAGAAGTACTTC. This chain connects TRBV4-1 to TRBJ2-7, with 9 bases that match TRBD2. The germline V gene encodes CDR1 MGHRA and CDR2 YSYEKL. This CDR3 contains 18 residues.

Concerning this clonotype: One junction end does not reproduce the germline sequence, and a read error may be involved. V and J are TRBV5-1 and TRBJ1-3, with a possible D match to TRBD1 (6 bases). This CDR3 spans 14 amino acids. CDR1 SGHRS and CDR2 YFSETQ come from the germline V gene. CDR3 bases: TGCGCCAGCAGCTTGGATCAAGGGGGAAGCACCATATATTTT. As protein: CASSLDQGGSTIYF.

The V call is TRBV20-1, the J call TRBJ1-1; D gene ambiguous. CDR1 and CDR2 from the germline V gene are DFQATT and SNEGSKA (reference sequence). The CDR3 extends over 9 amino acids. This chain's CDR3 is CSAGTEAFF. CDR3 nucleotides: TGCAGCGCTGGCACTGAAGCTTTCTTT.

This clonotype has a handful of counts. A much more abundant neighbour one base away suggests this may be a read error. The genes are TRBV29-1 and TRBJ2-2, with D tentatively TRBD2 (5 bases). The CDR3 spans 12 residues. Germline values: CDR1 SQVTM, CDR2 ANQGSEA. Here the CDR3 reads CSVVGNTGELSF. CDR3 DNA: TGCAGCGTTGTGGGGAACACCGGGGAGCTGTCTTTT.

The chain employs TRBV29-1 and TRBJ2-1; maybe TRBD1 (5 bases). The V gene's germline CDR1 is SQVTM and CDR2 ANQGSEA. CDR3 length equals 14 residues. V shed 7 bases and J shed 8 bases, with 21 bases lying between them. In DNA form, the CDR3 reads TGCAGCGGATCGCCTGGACAAGGGGTGGATGAGCAGTTCTTC. It translates to CSGSPGQGVDEQFF.

As concerns this clonotype: One end of the junction is discordant with germline, which a read error may explain. The chain has TRBV29-1 and TRBJ2-2; perhaps D is TRBD1 or TRBD2 (5 bases each). This CDR3 is built from 16 residues. Germline CDR1 reads SQVTM; CDR2 reads ANQGSEA. CDR3 amino acids: CRVEISGGASTGELFF. CDR3 nucleotide sequence: TGCAGGGTTGAAATTAGTGGGGGTGCGAGCACCGGGGAGCTGTTTTTT.

On this clonotype: This may come from a read error, since a much larger clone is one base off. V and J are TRBV5-1 and TRBJ2-5; D tentatively fits TRBD1 or TRBD2 (6 bases each). Germline values: CDR1 SGHRS, CDR2 YFSETQ. The CDR3 loop spans 14 amino acids. CDR3 bases: TGCGCCAGCAGCATGGGGGGCTTGGGGGAGACCCAGTGCTTC. It codes for CASSMGGLGETQCF.

The table lists this clonotype with a count of one. The rearrangement joins TRBV14 to TRBJ2-4; possibly TRBD2 for D (6 bases). CDR3 size: 14 residues. V lost 6 bases to trimming and J lost 8 bases, with 17 bases between them. Germline V gives CDR1 SGHDN, CDR2 FVKESK. The CDR3 bases are TGTGCCAGCAGGCCCTCCGGGAGCAGGTACATTCAGTACTTC. As protein: CASRPSGSRYIQYF. The whole variable domain, remainder taken from reference TRBV14 and TRBJ2-4, is EAGVTQFPSHSVIEKGQTVTLRCDPISGHDNLYWYRRVMGKEIKFLLHFVKESKQDESGMPNNRFLAERTGGTYSTLKVQPAELEDSGVYFCASRPSGSRYIQYFGAGTRLSVL.

Regarding this clonotype: Since a much larger clone is just one base distant, this may be a read error. This chain uses TRBV28 with TRBJ2-7; D remains ambiguous. V gave up 3 bases and J gave up 4 bases, with 16 bases separating them. Germline V gene sequence: CDR1 MDHEN, CDR2 SYDVKM. This CDR3 spans 15 amino acids. The DNA of the CDR3 is TGTGCCAGCAGTTTCTTTAGCTGGAAAGATTACGAGCAGTACTTC. Protein sequence: CASSFFSWKDYEQYF.

This clonotype showed up many times. V and J are TRBV28 and TRBJ1-2; TRBD1 might be the D (6 bases). Germline V CDR1 and CDR2: MDHEN, SYDVKM. V gave up 4 bases and J gave up 6 bases, with 9 bases separating them. This CDR3 region has 12 residues. Here the CDR3 DNA reads TGTGCCAGCAGTTCGGGGGCGAATGGCTACACCTTC. This encodes CASSSGANGYTF.

CDR3 sequence reads: CARSLRTEMKAGANVLTF. CDR3 nucleotides: TGTGCCAGGAGTCTTCGGACAGAGATGAAAGCTGGGGCCAACGTCCTGACTTTC. The chain joins TRBV6-5 to TRBJ2-6, with D possibly being TRBD1 (6 bases). Per the germline V gene, CDR1 is MNHEY and CDR2 is SVGAGI. The CDR3 has 18 residues. With 9 bases removed from V and 2 bases from J, the gap between germline ends came to 23 bases.

This clonotype was detected many times. The rearrangement joins TRBV7-9 to TRBJ2-5, with D unresolved. There are 12 residues in the CDR3. Germline V gene lookup returns CDR1 SEHNR and CDR2 FQNEAQ (reference sequence). V lost 10 bases and J lost 5, with 14 bases in between. In nucleotides, the CDR3 is TGTGCCACCTCCCTGGGGTTGGAGACCCAGTACTTC. Its protein is CATSLGLETQYF. Full variable domain (missing parts from reference TRBV7-9 and TRBJ2-5): DTGVSQNPRHKITKRGQNVTFRCDPISEHNRLYWYRQTLGQGPEFLTYFQNEAQLEKSRLLSDRFSAERPKGSFSTLEIQRTEQGDSAMYLCATSLGLETQYFGPGTRLLVL.

Turning to this clonotype: As the CDR3 is not closed by the conserved phenylalanine or tryptophan, this likely results from a read error. The CDR3 bases are TGTGCCAGCAGCCAAGAAGGGGGGACGCCCCAGTATTGT. Residues: CASSQEGGTPQYC. The V gene is TRBV14, the J gene TRBJ1-5, with D perhaps assigned TRBD1 or TRBD2 (6 bases each). The assigned J gene may be wrong: the sequence end matches TRBJ2-3 better. The CDR3 loop spans 13 amino acids. Germline lookup yields CDR1 SGHDN and CDR2 FVKESK.

This clonotype has only one observation. Sequence at one end of the junction differs from germline and may be a read error. The chain uses TRBV5-5 and TRBJ2-1, with 9 bases matching TRBD2. This CDR3 is built from 14 residues. The germline V gene has CDR1 SGHKS and CDR2 YYEKEE (reference sequence). CDR3 bases: TGTGCCAGCAGCTGGACTAGCGCCGCGTATGAGGAGTTCTTC. Protein sequence: CASSWTSAAYEEFF.

This clonotype was recorded once. One end of the junction is discordant with germline, which a read error may explain. This sequence joins TRBV11-2 and TRBJ1-2; the D is unclear. Per germline, CDR1 SGHAT and CDR2 FQNNGV. The CDR3 is made up of 14 amino acids. The CDR3 region has the DNA TGTGTCAGCAGCACCCTGGGAGGGTTGAGCGACTACACCTTC. Translation gives CVSSTLGGLSDYTF.

The V call is TRBV11-2, the J call TRBJ2-5; D perhaps matches TRBD1 (6 bases). The CDR3 runs 17 residues. Trimming left V 11 bases short and J 2 bases short, with 27 bases between. Per germline, CDR1 SGHAT and CDR2 FQNNGV. The DNA of the CDR3 is TGTGCCGACAGCTTAGTCAGTGGGGGCAGACGGCAAGAGACCCAGTACTTC. It codes for CADSLVSGGRRQETQYF.